Sequencing of this T cell receptor beta chain was carried out in a study of blood T cell repertoires in COVID-19 (dated by TCRdb to 2019 to 2021). For the study in its entirety: The collaborator samples originated in the United States, Italy and Spain and spanned the acute and convalescent phases of COVID-19. The prospective study material was composed of cDNA or gDNA derived from T cells, B-cell-depleted T cells, or PBMCs. Deeply sampled blood TCRbeta repertoires from subjects exposed to, actively infected with, or recovered from COVID-19 were included in the dataset. The repertoires were made available in a free public database intended to serve as a resource for research on the immune response to SARS-CoV-2. Samples came from the ongoing ImmuneRACE study (first 160 participants) plus 1,254 subjects from 6 global collaborators. Nearly every sample came with metadata listing a de-identified subject ID, COVID-19 status, age in years and sex. Where HLA class I and class II types were available, the types were taken from metadata supplied by the sample provider, not from assay-based typing.

Of note for this clone: Its antigen is not yet known. Within one base of it there is no much larger clone, and no base qualities were kept.

Participants in the prospective study were enrolled through a virtual design, were aged 18 to 89 years, and lived in about two dozen United States geographic areas. To assign participants to cohorts, the prospective study relied on clinical history that participants themselves reported in a screening survey and a study questionnaire. ImmuneRACE Cohort 3 recovered participants were defined by two consecutive negative NP/OP PCR tests, healthcare professional clearance, or symptom resolution. In the prospective study, mobile phlebotomists collected whole blood, serum and a nasopharyngeal or oropharyngeal swab from each participant. Prospective study participants could optionally give additional blood draws and questionnaires over an approximately 2-month period. Before DNA extraction, prospective study blood samples were shipped either frozen or at room temperature. TCRbeta CDR3 regions were amplified from genomic DNA by means of the immunoSEQ Assay, a bias-controlled multiplex PCR. Per the original workflow: The number of nucleated cells in each sample was estimated by amplification of reference gene primers within the assay. To quantify the absolute abundance of each unique TCRbeta CDR3 rearrangement, sequence reads were collapsed and filtered. Productive Simpson clonality was computed per sample as the square root of Simpson's diversity index over productive rearrangements. TCRdb took over this immuneACCESS table, retaining in-frame rearrangements with V and J assigned. Such tables are incomplete; in checked studies, under half of the missing clones stem from an unresolved V gene, and the remainder is unexplained. V and J calls and clone size are copied from that table; D and trimming were computed from the DNA. The sample table lists a few hundred thousand clones, under 90% of them with a count of one. The ten largest clones capture 1.5% to 2% of the sample.

The germline V gene sets CDR1 to KGHSH and CDR2 to LQKENI. V and J are truncated by 3 bases and 3 bases respectively, leaving an intervening sequence of 12 bases. The CDR3 runs 15 amino acids, cysteine and phenylalanine included. Only the CDR3 part of the read is kept: 45 bases, read in frame from the first base. Study-level results and caveats: How much clinical and demographic metadata was included differed by source and by participant, and the metadata was provided uncurated.

The source is a woman in her sixties who had recovered from COVID-19. The sequence joins TRBV18 to TRBJ1-5; the D segment could be TRBD1, given 5 matching bases. The sample comprised PBMCs or T cells enriched from blood (not recorded which). CDR3 loop: CASSPSAGINQPQHF. The sequence in DNA is TGTGCCAGCTCACCGTCCGCAGGGATCAATCAGCCCCAGCATTTT.